The rows below give T cell receptor beta chains drawn from one sample of a study of blood T cell repertoires in COVID-19. Using immunoSEQ multiplex PCR, the repertoire was profiled, and TCRdb retains in-frame clones only, with some absent. The sample shows some 350,000 clones, about 83% of them seen only once. Source material: peripheral blood. Source of these receptors: a man between 25 and 39 years old with active or convalescent COVID-19. CDR3s include the opening cysteine and the closing phenylalanine or tryptophan. A D gene is named only where the DNA matches it firmly. Not every row has a clone size; where given, it reads once, few, many or a size class.

clone_size: .; j_call: TRBJ2-5; cdr3_length: 14; d_call: .; v_call: TRBV4-1; cdr3_nt: TGCGCCAGCAGCCGCTCGGGAGTCCAAGAGACCCAGTACTTC; cdr3_aa: CASSRSGVQETQYF
clone_size: .; j_call: TRBJ1-6; cdr3_length: 17; d_call: .; v_call: TRBV7-2; cdr3_nt: TGTGCCAGCAGCTTAGCGCCTCCCGGGGGAAGTAATTCACCCCTCCACTTT; cdr3_aa: CASSLAPPGGSNSPLHF
clone_size: .; j_call: TRBJ2-5; cdr3_length: 14; d_call: .; v_call: TRBV2; cdr3_nt: TGTGCCAGCAGTGCAACTGACTTGCAAGAGACCCAGTACTTC; cdr3_aa: CASSATDLQETQYF
clone_size: .; j_call: TRBJ1-2; cdr3_length: 14; d_call: TRBD1; v_call: TRBV15; cdr3_nt: TGTGCCACCAGCAGGTCCCGGGACAGGGGGCAGAACACCTTC; cdr3_aa: CATSRSRDRGQNTF
clone_size: .; j_call: TRBJ2-6; cdr3_length: 22; d_call: TRBD2; v_call: TRBV18; cdr3_nt: TGTGCCAGCTCACCAGGGACTAGCGGGAGGGCCAGACAAGTGGACGGGGCCAACGTCCTGACTTTC; cdr3_aa: CASSPGTSGRARQVDGANVLTF
clone_size: .; j_call: TRBJ2-3; cdr3_length: 15; d_call: TRBD2; v_call: TRBV5-1; cdr3_nt: TGCGCCAGCAGGACGAGCGGGGGAGATACAGATACGCAGTATTTT; cdr3_aa: CASRTSGGDTDTQYF
clone_size: .; j_call: TRBJ2-1; cdr3_length: 20; d_call: TRBD2; v_call: TRBV7-8; cdr3_nt: TGTGCCAGCAGCTCGCCACCGGGACTAGCGGGGGTTAGCTCCTACAATGAGCAGTTCTTC; cdr3_aa: CASSSPPGLAGVSSYNEQFF
clone_size: .; j_call: TRBJ1-4; cdr3_length: 17; d_call: .; v_call: TRBV4-2; cdr3_nt: TGTGCCAGCAGCCAAGATCCGATCCGGGCAGGGGTTGCAAAACTGTTTTTT; cdr3_aa: CASSQDPIRAGVAKLFF
clone_size: .; j_call: TRBJ2-2; cdr3_length: 17; d_call: .; v_call: TRBV11-3; cdr3_nt: TGTGCCAGCAGCTTCCAGACAAATTCCGCGAACACCGGGGAGCTGTTTTTT; cdr3_aa: CASSFQTNSANTGELFF
clone_size: .; j_call: TRBJ2-6; cdr3_length: 15; d_call: .; v_call: TRBV7-2; cdr3_nt: TGTGCCAGCAGCTTGTTGGCTTCTGGGGCCAACGTCCTGACTTTC; cdr3_aa: CASSLLASGANVLTF
clone_size: .; j_call: TRBJ2-5; cdr3_length: 15; d_call: TRBD2; v_call: TRBV9; cdr3_nt: TGTGCCAGCAGCGTAGGTGGTGGGGGGGTGGAGACCCAGTACTTC; cdr3_aa: CASSVGGGGVETQYF
clone_size: .; j_call: TRBJ2-1; cdr3_length: 14; d_call: .; v_call: TRBV9; cdr3_nt: TGTGCCAGCAGCAGAAGCGGGTCCTACAATGAGCAGTTCTTC; cdr3_aa: CASSRSGSYNEQFF
clone_size: once; j_call: TRBJ2-7; cdr3_length: 13; d_call: .; v_call: TRBV10-3; cdr3_nt: TGTGCCATCAGCCCGGGACTTAACTACGAGCAGTACTTC; cdr3_aa: CAISPGLNYEQYF
clone_size: once; j_call: TRBJ2-3; cdr3_length: 13; d_call: TRBD2; v_call: TRBV9; cdr3_nt: TGTGCCAGCAGTCTCGGGGGGGCCGATACGCAGTATTTT; cdr3_aa: CASSLGGADTQYF
clone_size: .; j_call: TRBJ2-1; cdr3_length: 17; d_call: TRBD2; v_call: TRBV9; cdr3_nt: TGTGCCAGCAGCGGGTTGACAGCGGGGAGGTTGTACAATGAGCAGTTCTTC; cdr3_aa: CASSGLTAGRLYNEQFF
clone_size: .; j_call: TRBJ1-2; cdr3_length: 14; d_call: .; v_call: TRBV6-5; cdr3_nt: TGTGCCAGTTCGGGTGCGGGGGCTAACTATGGCTACACCTTC; cdr3_aa: CASSGAGANYGYTF
clone_size: .; j_call: TRBJ1-1; cdr3_length: 15; d_call: .; v_call: TRBV18; cdr3_nt: TGTGCCAGCTCACCCGTCCGGGGGGCAGGCACTGAAGCTTTCTTT; cdr3_aa: CASSPVRGAGTEAFF
clone_size: .; j_call: TRBJ1-3; cdr3_length: 17; d_call: .; v_call: TRBV23-1; cdr3_nt: TGCGCCAGCAGTCAACCTTACTTAGCGAGCTCTGGAAACACCATATATTTT; cdr3_aa: CASSQPYLASSGNTIYF
clone_size: .; j_call: TRBJ2-3; cdr3_length: 15; d_call: TRBD1; v_call: TRBV24-1; cdr3_nt: TGTGCCACCAGTGAGAGGGACAGCCACACAGATACGCAGTATTTT; cdr3_aa: CATSERDSHTDTQYF
clone_size: .; j_call: TRBJ1-3; cdr3_length: 13; d_call: .; v_call: TRBV2; cdr3_nt: TGTGCCAGTACCCGGGACACAGGAAACACCATATATTTT; cdr3_aa: CASTRDTGNTIYF
clone_size: .; j_call: TRBJ2-1; cdr3_length: 18; d_call: .; v_call: TRBV4-2; cdr3_nt: TGTGCCAGCAGCCAAGAATCCCCGGGGACTCGACGGAGGGATGAGCAGTTCTTC; cdr3_aa: CASSQESPGTRRRDEQFF
clone_size: .; j_call: TRBJ2-5; cdr3_length: 15; d_call: TRBD2; v_call: TRBV28; cdr3_nt: TGTGCCAGCAGACCGATGTTAGCGGGAGAAGAGACCCAGTACTTC; cdr3_aa: CASRPMLAGEETQYF
clone_size: .; j_call: TRBJ2-7; cdr3_length: 14; d_call: .; v_call: TRBV3-1/TRBV3-2; cdr3_nt: TGTGCCAGCAGCCAAGAGGTTCAGGGCTACGAGCAGTACTTC; cdr3_aa: CASSQEVQGYEQYF
clone_size: .; j_call: TRBJ1-4; cdr3_length: 14; d_call: .; v_call: TRBV5-1; cdr3_nt: TGCGCCAGCAGCTTGTCCCAGGATAATGAAAAACTGTTTTTT; cdr3_aa: CASSLSQDNEKLFF
clone_size: .; j_call: TRBJ1-2; cdr3_length: 14; d_call: TRBD1; v_call: TRBV14; cdr3_nt: TGTGCCAGCAGCCTTGGACAGGGCAACTATGGCTACACCTTC; cdr3_aa: CASSLGQGNYGYTF
clone_size: .; j_call: TRBJ1-4; cdr3_length: 14; d_call: .; v_call: TRBV3-1/TRBV3-2; cdr3_nt: TGTGCCAGCAGCCGACGGGACAAGAATGAAAAACTGTTTTTT; cdr3_aa: CASSRRDKNEKLFF
clone_size: .; j_call: TRBJ1-3; cdr3_length: 15; d_call: TRBD1; v_call: TRBV2; cdr3_nt: TGTGCCAGCAGTTTTTATCTACAGGGGGAAAACACCATATATTTT; cdr3_aa: CASSFYLQGENTIYF
clone_size: few; j_call: TRBJ2-7; cdr3_length: 14; d_call: .; v_call: TRBV11-3; cdr3_nt: TGTGCCAGCAGTAAAGCTACAGGAGCCTACGAGCAGTACTTC; cdr3_aa: CASSKATGAYEQYF
clone_size: once; j_call: TRBJ2-1; cdr3_length: 11; d_call: .; v_call: TRBV29-1; cdr3_nt: TGCAGCGTTCCATGGGCGAATGAGCAGTTCTTC; cdr3_aa: CSVPWANEQFF
clone_size: .; j_call: TRBJ2-3; cdr3_length: 14; d_call: .; v_call: TRBV28; cdr3_nt: TGTGCCAGCAGTTTATTCGGGGGTACAGATACGCAGTATTTT; cdr3_aa: CASSLFGGTDTQYF
clone_size: .; j_call: TRBJ2-3; cdr3_length: 15; d_call: .; v_call: TRBV14; cdr3_nt: TGTGCCAGCAGCCCAACTAGGGTATTCACAGATACGCAGTATTTT; cdr3_aa: CASSPTRVFTDTQYF
clone_size: .; j_call: TRBJ2-1; cdr3_length: 18; d_call: .; v_call: TRBV11-2; cdr3_nt: TGTGCCAGCAGCTCTTCGTCTAGAGTAATATACTCCTACAATGAGCAGTTCTTC; cdr3_aa: CASSSSSRVIYSYNEQFF
clone_size: .; j_call: TRBJ1-5; cdr3_length: 16; d_call: .; v_call: TRBV28; cdr3_nt: TGTGCCAGCAGTTTTACGGCCGGAGGGGGCAATCAGCCCCAGCATTTT; cdr3_aa: CASSFTAGGGNQPQHF
clone_size: few; j_call: TRBJ2-1; cdr3_length: 15; d_call: TRBD2; v_call: TRBV24-1; cdr3_nt: TGTGCCACCAGTGATGTGGTAGCGGGTAACAATGAGCAGTTCTTC; cdr3_aa: CATSDVVAGNNEQFF
clone_size: .; j_call: TRBJ2-7; cdr3_length: 15; d_call: TRBD2; v_call: TRBV4-2; cdr3_nt: TGTGCCAGCAGCCAAGATGGAGCGGGAACCTACGAGCAGTACTTC; cdr3_aa: CASSQDGAGTYEQYF
clone_size: few; j_call: TRBJ1-5; cdr3_length: 14; d_call: .; v_call: TRBV30; cdr3_nt: TGTGCCTGGAGTCGGACGGGGATGGGTCAGCCCCAGCATTTT; cdr3_aa: CAWSRTGMGQPQHF
clone_size: .; j_call: TRBJ2-1; cdr3_length: 14; d_call: .; v_call: TRBV27; cdr3_nt: TGTGCCAGCAGTTCCTACAGTTCCTACAATGAGCAGTTCTTC; cdr3_aa: CASSSYSSYNEQFF
clone_size: .; j_call: TRBJ1-5; cdr3_length: 14; d_call: TRBD1; v_call: TRBV6-2/TRBV6-3; cdr3_nt: TGTGCCAGCACCCCAACAGGGGATTATCAGCCCCAGCATTTT; cdr3_aa: CASTPTGDYQPQHF
clone_size: once; j_call: TRBJ1-1; cdr3_length: 14; d_call: .; v_call: TRBV7-2; cdr3_nt: TGTGCCAGCAGCTTAGCGGGGCTTTACAGGGAAGCTTTCTTT; cdr3_aa: CASSLAGLYREAFF
clone_size: .; j_call: TRBJ1-3; cdr3_length: 15; d_call: .; v_call: TRBV2; cdr3_nt: TGTGCCAGCAGTATTACAGCTTACTCTGGAAACACCATATATTTT; cdr3_aa: CASSITAYSGNTIYF
clone_size: .; j_call: TRBJ2-1; cdr3_length: 15; d_call: .; v_call: TRBV28; cdr3_nt: TGTGCCAGCAGTTCAACCGGAGACCCCGACAATGAGCAGTTCTTC; cdr3_aa: CASSSTGDPDNEQFF
clone_size: .; j_call: TRBJ2-5; cdr3_length: 13; d_call: TRBD1; v_call: TRBV5-4; cdr3_nt: TGTGCCAGCAGCCCAGGGGGTGGAGAGACCCAGTACTTC; cdr3_aa: CASSPGGGETQYF
clone_size: .; j_call: TRBJ2-7; cdr3_length: 17; d_call: TRBD2; v_call: TRBV7-8; cdr3_nt: TGTGCCAGCAGCTTAGCTAGACTAGCGGGAATGCCCTACGAGCAGTACTTC; cdr3_aa: CASSLARLAGMPYEQYF
clone_size: .; j_call: TRBJ1-3; cdr3_length: 13; d_call: .; v_call: TRBV28; cdr3_nt: TGTGCCAGCAGAATGACAGCCGGAAACACCATATATTTT; cdr3_aa: CASRMTAGNTIYF
clone_size: .; j_call: TRBJ2-4; cdr3_length: 15; d_call: .; v_call: TRBV10-3; cdr3_nt: TGTGCCATCAGTGATCGGAGGGCCGCCAAAAACATTCAGTACTTC; cdr3_aa: CAISDRRAAKNIQYF
clone_size: .; j_call: TRBJ2-1; cdr3_length: 16; d_call: TRBD2; v_call: TRBV4-3; cdr3_nt: TGCGCCAGCGGGACTAGCGGGGGGGCTAATTATAATGAGCAGTTCTTC; cdr3_aa: CASGTSGGANYNEQFF
clone_size: few; j_call: TRBJ1-4; cdr3_length: 16; d_call: TRBD1; v_call: TRBV5-1; cdr3_nt: TGCGCCAGCAGCCTACTGGGGGGACAGGGCGATGAAAAACTGTTTTTT; cdr3_aa: CASSLLGGQGDEKLFF
clone_size: .; j_call: TRBJ2-3; cdr3_length: 15; d_call: TRBD1; v_call: TRBV28; cdr3_nt: TGTGCCAGCAGTTTAGGGGACAGGGATCGGGATACGCAGTATTTT; cdr3_aa: CASSLGDRDRDTQYF
clone_size: once; j_call: TRBJ2-7; cdr3_length: 14; d_call: .; v_call: TRBV6-5; cdr3_nt: TGTGCCAGCCGAGACGGACAGTACTCCTACGAGCAGTACTTC; cdr3_aa: CASRDGQYSYEQYF
clone_size: .; j_call: TRBJ1-1; cdr3_length: 13; d_call: .; v_call: TRBV19; cdr3_nt: TGTGCCAGTAGTACGACAGGGAACACTGAAGCTTTCTTT; cdr3_aa: CASSTTGNTEAFF
clone_size: .; j_call: TRBJ1-5; cdr3_length: 16; d_call: TRBD1; v_call: TRBV7-8; cdr3_nt: TGTGCCAGCAGCTTAGGGACAGGGTTCCCCAATCAGCCCCAGCATTTT; cdr3_aa: CASSLGTGFPNQPQHF
clone_size: .; j_call: TRBJ1-1; cdr3_length: 15; d_call: TRBD1; v_call: TRBV3-1/TRBV3-2; cdr3_nt: TGTGCCAGCAGCCCGACAGGGGGACCCTTGAAGGAAGCTTTCTTT; cdr3_aa: CASSPTGGPLKEAFF
clone_size: .; j_call: TRBJ2-7; cdr3_length: 14; d_call: .; v_call: TRBV6-6; cdr3_nt: TGTGCCAGCAGTTACAGACAGCCCTCCTACGAGCAGTACTTC; cdr3_aa: CASSYRQPSYEQYF
clone_size: .; j_call: TRBJ1-3; cdr3_length: 15; d_call: .; v_call: TRBV6-6; cdr3_nt: TGTGCCAGCAGCTACAGGACAGCTTCTGGAAACACCATATATTTT; cdr3_aa: CASSYRTASGNTIYF
clone_size: .; j_call: TRBJ1-2; cdr3_length: 13; d_call: .; v_call: TRBV9; cdr3_nt: TGTGCCAGCAGGGGAGGGGATAACTATGGCTACACCTTC; cdr3_aa: CASRGGDNYGYTF
clone_size: .; j_call: TRBJ2-1; cdr3_length: 16; d_call: TRBD2; v_call: TRBV2; cdr3_nt: TGTGCCAGCAGTGAATTTAGCGGGGGGAATTGGGATGAGCAGTTCTTC; cdr3_aa: CASSEFSGGNWDEQFF